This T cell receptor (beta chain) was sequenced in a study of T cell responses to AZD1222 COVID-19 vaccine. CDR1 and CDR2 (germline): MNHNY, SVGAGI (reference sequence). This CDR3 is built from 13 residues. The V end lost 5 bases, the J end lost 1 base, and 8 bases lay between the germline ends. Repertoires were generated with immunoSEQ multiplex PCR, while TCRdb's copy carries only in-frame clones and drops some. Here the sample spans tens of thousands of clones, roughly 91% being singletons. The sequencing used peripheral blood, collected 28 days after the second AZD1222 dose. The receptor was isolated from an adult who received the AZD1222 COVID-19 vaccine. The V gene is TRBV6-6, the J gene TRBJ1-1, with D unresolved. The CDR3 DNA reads TGTGCCAGCAGTCAAACACCGAACACTGAAGCTTTCTTT. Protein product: CASSQTPNTEAFF.